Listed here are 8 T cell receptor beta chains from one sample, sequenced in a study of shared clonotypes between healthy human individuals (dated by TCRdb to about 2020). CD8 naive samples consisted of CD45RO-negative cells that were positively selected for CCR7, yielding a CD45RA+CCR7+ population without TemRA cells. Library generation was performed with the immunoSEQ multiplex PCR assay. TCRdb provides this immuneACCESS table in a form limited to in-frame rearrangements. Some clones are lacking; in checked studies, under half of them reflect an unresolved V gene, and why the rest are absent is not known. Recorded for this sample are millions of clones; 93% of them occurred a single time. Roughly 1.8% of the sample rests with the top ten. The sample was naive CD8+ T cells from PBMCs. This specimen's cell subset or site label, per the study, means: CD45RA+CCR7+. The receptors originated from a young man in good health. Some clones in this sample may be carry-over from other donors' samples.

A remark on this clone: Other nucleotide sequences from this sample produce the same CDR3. The CDR3 coding sequence is TGTGCCAGCAGCGTTGGGGGCTCCTACGAGCAGTACTTC. This translates into CASSVGGSYEQYF. V is TRBV9 and J is TRBJ2-7; tentatively, D is TRBD1 or TRBD2 (5 bases each). Germline CDR1 and CDR2: SGDLS and YYNGEE. The CDR3 contains 13 residues. V was clipped by 2 bases and J by 0 bases, with 6 bases between them.

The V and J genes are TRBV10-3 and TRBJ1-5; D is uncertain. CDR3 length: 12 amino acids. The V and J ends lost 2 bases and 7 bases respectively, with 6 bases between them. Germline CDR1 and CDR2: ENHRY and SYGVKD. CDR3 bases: TGTGCCATCAGTGAGATCAAACAGCCCCAGCATTTT. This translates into CAISEIKQPQHF.

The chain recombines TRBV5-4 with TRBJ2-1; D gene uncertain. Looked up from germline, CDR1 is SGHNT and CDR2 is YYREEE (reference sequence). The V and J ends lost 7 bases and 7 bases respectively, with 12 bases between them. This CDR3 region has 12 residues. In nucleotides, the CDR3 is TGTGCCAGCTCAATCACAATGAATGAGCAGTTCTTC. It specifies CASSITMNEQFF.

CDR3 sequence reads: CASSYPGTSSHEQYF. The CDR3 bases are TGTGCCAGCAGCTACCCCGGGACTAGCTCCCACGAGCAGTACTTC. The rearrangement uses TRBV21-1 and TRBJ2-7; the table gives TRBD2 as D, unverified against the DNA. TRBV21-1 is listed as a pseudogene. This CDR3 is 15 amino acids long.

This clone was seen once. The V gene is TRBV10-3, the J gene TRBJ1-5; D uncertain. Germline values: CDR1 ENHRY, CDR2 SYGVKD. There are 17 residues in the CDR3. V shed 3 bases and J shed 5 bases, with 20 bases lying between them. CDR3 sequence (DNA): TGTGCCATCAGTGACCCGGGAATTCTAAGGTCGGATCAGCCCCAGCATTTT. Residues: CAISDPGILRSDQPQHF.

DNA for the CDR3: TGTGCCAGCAGTCTAGATGGCTACAGCTCCTACGAGCAGTACTTC. Translation gives CASSLDGYSSYEQYF. This rearrangement joins TRBV28 to TRBJ2-7; D remains unclear. Germline V gene lookup returns CDR1 MDHEN and CDR2 SYDVKM. CDR3 size: 15 residues. The V end was cut by 5 bases, the J end by 0 bases, with 14 bases between.

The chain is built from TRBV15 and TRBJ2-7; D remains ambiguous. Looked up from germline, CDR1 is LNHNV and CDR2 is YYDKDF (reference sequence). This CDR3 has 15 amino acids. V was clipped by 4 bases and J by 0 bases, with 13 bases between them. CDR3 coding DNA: TGTGCCACCAGCAAGGTCGGGCAGTCCTCCTACGAGCAGTACTTC. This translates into CATSKVGQSSYEQYF.

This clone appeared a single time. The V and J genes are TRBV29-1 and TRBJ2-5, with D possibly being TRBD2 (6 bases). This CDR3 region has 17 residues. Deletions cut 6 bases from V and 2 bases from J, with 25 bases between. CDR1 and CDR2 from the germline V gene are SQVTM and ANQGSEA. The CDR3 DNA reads TGCAGCGTCCCACTCGAAACCTTAGCGGAACAACAAGAGACCCAGTACTTC. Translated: CSVPLETLAEQQETQYF.